A selection of T cell receptor beta chains follows, all from one sample in a study of shared T cell receptors in the human thymus. Clones were read by immunoSEQ multiplex PCR, and TCRdb kept only the in-frame ones, dropping some. The table has 650,000 to 950,000 clones, approximately 83% seen once; the top ten hold about 0.0098%. These same data were also listed under a study on human thymus T cells.

The sequenced sample consisted of thymocytes. Receptors were obtained from a girl under three years old with a congenital heart defect. CDR3s include the opening cysteine and the closing phenylalanine or tryptophan. A D gene is named only where the DNA matches it firmly. Size is stated for part of the rows, as once, few or many counts, or as a class when the clone is expanded.

CDR3aa | CDR3nt | abundance | j_gene | d_gene | v_gene
CASSPTDRGKGLYGYTF | TGTGCCAGCAGCCCGACCGACAGGGGGAAGGGCCTTTATGGCTACACCTTC | - | TRBJ1-2 | TRBD1 | TRBV13
CASSHRDRGYEQYF | TGTGCCAGCAGCCATCGGGACAGGGGGTACGAGCAGTACTTC | - | TRBJ2-7 | TRBD1 | TRBV7-9
CASSEPRTVVYEQYF | TGTGCCAGCAGTGAACCGAGGACAGTCGTCTACGAGCAGTACTTC | few | TRBJ2-7 | - | TRBV6-1
CASSLGLARTDTQYF | TGTGCCAGCAGTTTAGGGCTAGCGCGCACAGATACGCAGTATTTT | once | TRBJ2-3 | - | TRBV2
CASSIGQVKNQPQHF | TGTGCCAGCAGCATCGGACAGGTAAAGAATCAGCCCCAGCATTTT | - | TRBJ1-5 | TRBD1 | TRBV6-1
CASSVASWAANTGELFF | TGTGCCAGCAGCGTAGCTTCATGGGCAGCCAACACCGGGGAGCTGTTTTTT | - | TRBJ2-2 | - | TRBV9
CAANRGLNTGELFF | TGTGCCGCGAACAGGGGGTTAAACACCGGGGAACTGTTTTTT | - | TRBJ2-2 | TRBD1 | TRBV28
CASSPRQGPYGYTF | TGTGCCAGCAGCCCCCGACAGGGCCCGTATGGCTACACCTTC | - | TRBJ1-2 | TRBD1 | TRBV7-9
CASSRDRFVSSSGNTIYF | TGTGCCAGCAGCCGGGACAGGTTCGTCTCCAGCTCTGGAAACACCATATATTTT | - | TRBJ1-3 | TRBD1 | TRBV7-2
CASSLATRVHGYTF | TGCGCCAGCAGCTTGGCTACACGGGTACATGGCTACACCTTC | - | TRBJ1-2 | - | TRBV5-1
CASSLGGGINYGYTF | TGTGCCAGCAGCTTGGGCGGGGGGATCAACTATGGCTACACCTTC | - | TRBJ1-2 | - | TRBV5-4
CASSVAETSPTDTQYF | TGTGCCAGCAGCGTAGCTGAGACTAGCCCCACAGATACGCAGTATTTT | - | TRBJ2-3 | TRBD2 | TRBV9
CASSFLGLAGKETQYF | TGCGCCAGCAGCTTCCTAGGACTAGCGGGGAAAGAGACCCAGTACTTC | - | TRBJ2-5 | TRBD2 | TRBV4-3
CASSPDSSGNTIYF | TGTGCCAGCAGTCCAGACAGCTCTGGAAACACCATATATTTT | - | TRBJ1-3 | - | TRBV28
CASSAIDRRNTEAFF | TGTGCCAGCAGTGCGATCGACAGACGCAACACTGAAGCTTTCTTT | - | TRBJ1-1 | - | TRBV6-6
CASSSRQGAFAQETQYF | TGTGCCAGCAGTTCGCGACAGGGGGCATTTGCCCAAGAGACCCAGTACTTC | - | TRBJ2-5 | TRBD1 | TRBV28
CASTQSRHSGRAANYGYTF | TGCGCCAGCACCCAGAGTCGCCACTCGGGGAGAGCAGCAAACTATGGCTACACCTTC | - | TRBJ1-2 | - | TRBV4-1
CASSFQQGAQGAFF | TGTGCCAGCAGCTTCCAACAGGGGGCGCAGGGAGCTTTCTTT | - | TRBJ1-1 | TRBD1 | TRBV11-3
CASRSVPPGQGLNIGELFF | TGCGCCAGCAGATCCGTCCCCCCGGGACAGGGGCTTAACATCGGGGAGCTGTTTTTT | - | TRBJ2-2 | TRBD1 | TRBV5-1
CASSLGGQGNSSYNEQFF | TGTGCCAGCAGCCTAGGCGGGCAGGGGAACAGCTCCTACAATGAGCAGTTCTTC | - | TRBJ2-1 | - | TRBV7-6
CASSAGQGSRMNTEAFF | TGTGCCAGCAGTGCCGGACAGGGGTCGAGGATGAACACTGAAGCTTTCTTT | - | TRBJ1-1 | TRBD1 | TRBV2
CASSQDLRRQGFGGAGNTIYF | TGCGCCAGCAGCCAAGATCTTAGGCGACAGGGGTTCGGTGGAGCTGGAAACACCATATATTTT | - | TRBJ1-3 | TRBD1 | TRBV4-1
CASSPKRGRAGSSYNSPLHF | TGTGCCAGCAGCCCCAAAAGGGGCAGGGCAGGTTCCTCCTATAATTCACCCCTCCACTTT | once | TRBJ1-6 | - | TRBV7-6
CASSQGSRERVAFF | TGTGCCAGCAGCCAGGGGTCCCGGGAACGGGTAGCTTTCTTT | - | TRBJ1-1 | - | TRBV14
CASSEVGTGGEQFF | TGTGCCAGCAGTGAAGTTGGGACAGGGGGTGAGCAGTTCTTC | - | TRBJ2-1 | TRBD1 | TRBV6-1
CASGLVRDRVYGYTF | TGTGCTAGTGGTTTGGTAAGGGACAGGGTATATGGCTACACCTTC | - | TRBJ1-2 | TRBD1 | TRBV12-5
CATLDRDRGPSTVYGYTF | TGTGCCACCCTGGACCGGGACAGGGGGCCGAGTACTGTCTATGGCTACACCTTC | once | TRBJ1-2 | TRBD1 | TRBV28
CSVAGQGGYGYTF | TGCAGCGTCGCAGGACAGGGGGGATATGGCTACACCTTC | - | TRBJ1-2 | TRBD1 | TRBV29-1